Many counts were recorded for the clone carrying this TCR beta chain. Its antigen remains unknown. The sample has other DNA sequences that encode this CDR3 too. Reverse transcribing all isolated RNA meant expressed TCRB transcripts were sequenced. Clones were sequenced by immunoSEQ multiplex PCR, and TCRdb holds only the in-frame ones, with some missing. The sample shows roughly 300,000 clones, around 15% of them seen only once. Germline CDR1 and CDR2: MNHNY and SVGAGI (reference sequence). The J segment lost 6 bases and the V segment lost 6 bases, leaving 4 bases of the junction unmatched. The CDR3 covers 14 residues. Sorting that relied on CD45RO/CCR7/CD25/CD127/CD95/CD27 yielded CD4+ naive, central memory, regulatory and stem cell-like memory cells. Purity (above 95%) was reached by all sorted populations. This record belongs to a study of beta chain features in type 1 diabetes. Study-level results: Patients with type 1 diabetes carried fewer insertions and had more deletions at their VDJ junctions. TCRB repertoires of naive, central memory and Treg cells appeared more similar among patients than among healthy donors.

The genes are TRBV6-6 and TRBJ2-1; 11 positions agree with TRBD1. Specimen: central memory CD4+ T cells from blood. The source of this sequence is a man between 25 and 39 years old in good health. CDR3 nucleotide sequence: TGTGCCAGCAGACCCGGGACAGGGGGCAATGAGCAGTTCTTC. The encoded protein is CASRPGTGGNEQFF.